This T cell receptor (beta chain) came from a study of blood T cell repertoires in COVID-19. The CDR3 loop spans 14 amino acids. Original handling: Amplified reference gene primers provided the basis for estimating nucleated cell counts. The assay was immunoSEQ multiplex PCR, and TCRdb's table has in-frame clones only and misses some. V and J calls and clone size come straight from that table; D and trimming were deduced from the DNA. The sample lists around 70,000 clones, roughly nine tenths occurring once. This clone appeared a single time. Sequencing input: peripheral blood. J is TRBJ1-1 and V is TRBV21-1; TRBD1, the table's D call, was not compared with the DNA. TRBV21-1 is designated a pseudogene. The sequence was obtained from a human donor in a cohort sampled during active COVID-19. The CDR3 is CASSKVPRDTEAFF. CDR3 DNA sequence: TGTGCCAGCAGCAAAGTACCCAGGGACACTGAAGCTTTCTTT.